The 7 T cell receptor beta chains given below trace back to one sample, sequenced in a study of T cells after yellow fever vaccination. One entry per CDR3 protein, called by TCRdb with MiXCR from the 5' RACE reads. The profile shows about 230,000 distinct CDR3 sequences, approximately 6.3% of them singletons. Here the sequenced sample was CD4+ T cells sorted from PBMCs, taken on the day of the yellow fever booster vaccination. The receptors here all came from a man in his thirties or forties who received the YFV17D yellow fever vaccine.

The table lists this clonotype with a few counts. The rearrangement links TRBV20-1 to TRBJ1-6; 10 bases align to TRBD1. The CDR3 spans 13 residues. V was pared by 6 bases and J by 9 bases, with 5 bases of the junction left unmatched. Germline CDR1 DFQATT, CDR2 SNEGSKA (reference sequence). In DNA, the CDR3 is TGCAGTGCAACCGGGACAGGGGTTTCACCCCTCCACTTT. Translated, it gives CSATGTGVSPLHF.

This chain joins TRBV6-5 and TRBJ2-1; D assignment may be TRBD1 or TRBD2 (6 bases each). Deletions cut 0 bases from V and 6 bases from J, with 12 bases between. The CDR3 contains 15 residues. Germline CDR1 and CDR2: MNHEY and SVGAGI. This CDR3 reads CASSYSRGGFNEQFF. The CDR3 nucleotides are TGTGCCAGCAGTTACTCGAGAGGGGGGTTCAATGAGCAGTTCTTC.

This clonotype was picked up a small number of times. This chain joins TRBV5-4 and TRBJ2-7; no definite D call. The CDR3 is 13 amino acids. V was trimmed by 4 bases and J by 3 bases, leaving 11 bases between them. CDR1 is SGHNT, CDR2 YYREEE, per germline (reference sequence). The CDR3 bases are TGTGCCAGCAGCACGGACGCAGGCTACGAGCAGTACTTC. As protein: CASSTDAGYEQYF.

This clonotype appeared many times. V gene TRBV4-2 combines with J gene TRBJ2-7; D might be TRBD2 (5 bases). Germline CDR1 and CDR2: LGHNA and YNFKEQ. V was shortened by 0 bases and J by 4 bases, with 10 bases between the two germline ends. This CDR3 is built from 14 residues. The CDR3 DNA follows: TGTGCCAGCAGCCAAGAGGCGGGCAGGTACGAGCAGTACTTC. Amino acid sequence: CASSQEAGRYEQYF.

In its sample, this clonotype was seen many times. The chain has TRBV30 and TRBJ2-3; D gene uncertain. The germline V gene encodes CDR1 GTSNPN and CDR2 SVGIG (reference sequence). This CDR3 contains 12 residues. V was shortened by 5 bases and J by 2 bases, with 8 bases between the two germline ends. The CDR3 sequence is CAWDRDTDTQYF. In DNA, the CDR3 is TGTGCCTGGGATCGAGACACAGATACGCAGTATTTT. The whole variable domain, remainder taken from reference TRBV30 and TRBJ2-3, is SQTIHQWPATLVQPVGSPLSLECTVEGTSNPNLYWYRQAAGRGLQLLFYSVGIGQISSEVPQNLSASRPQDRQFILSSKKLLLSDSGFYLCAWDRDTDTQYFGPGTRLTVL.

Concerning this clonotype itself: One end of the junction varies from germline; a read error may be responsible. The J gene is TRBJ2-2, the V gene TRBV20-1, with TRBD2 identical over 9 bases. The CDR3 is made up of 15 amino acids. CDR1 DFQATT and CDR2 SNEGSKA come from the germline V gene (reference sequence). The CDR3 nucleotides are TGCTGTGCTACCCGACTAGCGGTTAACACCGGGGAGCTGTTTTTT. This encodes CCATRLAVNTGELFF.

This clonotype was recorded at least ten times. The rearrangement links TRBV5-1 to TRBJ2-3, with a weak D call TRBD1 (6 bases). CDR1 is SGHRS and CDR2 is YFSETQ in the germline V gene. Between the trimmed V and J ends, which lost 3 bases and 2 bases, there was a span of 10 bases. CDR3 length: 14 amino acids. The CDR3, as DNA: TGCGCCAGCAGCTGGCAGGGGTACACAGATACGCAGTATTTT. As protein: CASSWQGYTDTQYF.